This T cell receptor beta chain was captured in a study of blood T cell repertoires in COVID-19 (dated by TCRdb to the early 2020s). Study-wide context: Recovered participants in ImmuneRACE Cohort 3 were defined as having two consecutive negative NP/OP PCR tests, clearance from a healthcare professional, or resolution of symptoms. Subjects who had been exposed to COVID-19, were actively infected with it, or had recovered from it provided the deeply sampled blood TCRbeta repertoires that made up the dataset. The prospective study material was composed of cDNA or gDNA derived from T cells, B-cell-depleted T cells, or PBMCs. Samples from collaborators originated in the United States, Italy and Spain and spanned both the acute and convalescent phases of COVID-19. HLA class I and class II types, where available, came from metadata supplied by the sample provider rather than from assay-based typing. Nearly every sample came with metadata listing a de-identified subject ID, COVID-19 status, age in years and sex. The repertoires were made available in a free public database intended to serve as a resource for research on the immune response to SARS-CoV-2. The samples were drawn from two sources: the first 160 participants of the ongoing ImmuneRACE study, and 1,254 subjects contributed by 6 global collaborators.

General study outcomes and caveats: Clinical and demographic metadata were provided uncurated, with the amount varying by source and participant.

With regard to this clone: Its antigen is not yet known. Per-base quality was not reported, and no clone a single base away is much larger than it.

The immunoSEQ Assay, a bias-controlled multiplex PCR, was used to amplify TCRbeta CDR3 regions from genomic DNA. The source study handled its data this way. Nucleated cell counts per sample were estimated from amplification of reference gene primers within the assay. To quantify the absolute abundance of each unique TCRbeta CDR3 rearrangement, sequence reads were collapsed and filtered. For each sample, productive Simpson clonality was calculated as the square root of Simpson's diversity index over productive rearrangements. Not all clones reach the TCRdb copy of this immuneACCESS table, which keeps in-frame sequences only. Checked studies attribute under half of the gap to unresolved V genes and leave the rest unexplained. Clone size and V and J calls were adopted from that table, with D and trimming inferred from the DNA. Recorded for this sample are a few hundred thousand clones; 88% of them occurred a single time. The top ten clones comprise 2% to 2.5% of the sample.

From a lookup of the germline V gene, CDR1 and CDR2 are MDHEN and SYDVKM. Taken from cysteine to phenylalanine, the CDR3 has 14 residues. Only the CDR3 DNA stays, 42 bases, in frame from base 1. Trimming costs V 7 bases and J 0 bases, and their ends lie 13 bases apart. In the prospective study, participants were roughly 18 to 95 years old, resided in around 25 geographic areas of the United States, and were enrolled through a virtual design. To assign participants to cohorts, the prospective study relied on clinical history that participants themselves reported in a screening survey and a study questionnaire. Mobile phlebotomists in the prospective study collected whole blood, serum and a nasopharyngeal or oropharyngeal swab from every participant. Additional blood draws and questionnaires over an approximately two-month period could optionally be provided by prospective study participants. Before DNA extraction, prospective study blood samples were shipped either frozen or at room temperature.

Recombination connected TRBV28 to TRBJ2-7; no D gene can be assigned with confidence. This clonotype originated in a woman aged 55-70 years in a cohort exposed to, infected with or recovered from COVID-19 (not recorded which). Sequencing was carried out using PBMCs or T cells enriched from blood (not recorded which). At the DNA level, the sequence is TGTGCCAGCAAACGCTCCCTGAGCTCCTACGAGCAGTACTTC. The translation is CASKRSLSSYEQYF. The full variable domain, completed from the reference TRBV28 and TRBJ2-7 proteins outside the CDR3, reads DVKVTQSSRYLVKRTGEKVFLECVQDMDHENMFWYRQDPGLGLRLIYFSYDVKMKEKGDIPEGYSVSREKKERFSLILESASTNQTSMYLCASKRSLSSYEQYFGPGTRLTVT.